Listed here are 8 T cell receptor beta chains from one sample, sequenced in a study of blood T cell repertoires in COVID-19. The table came from immunoSEQ multiplex PCR; TCRdb's copy has only in-frame clones and leaves some out. The table includes roughly 250,000 clones, 75% to 85% detected once. The specimen was peripheral blood. These receptors all come from a woman aged 45 to 65 with acute or convalescent COVID-19.

This sequence joins TRBV19 and TRBJ1-5; 10 bases line up with TRBD1. In germline, CDR1 is LNHDA, CDR2 SQIVND (reference sequence). The CDR3 has 14 amino acids. The J segment lost 4 bases and the V segment lost 11 bases, leaving 8 bases of the junction unmatched. The CDR3 DNA reads TGTGCCTCAGAGGACAGGGGGGGAAATCAGCCCCAGCATTTT. Amino acid sequence: CASEDRGGNQPQHF. The variable domain in full, completed from reference TRBV19 and TRBJ1-5, reads DGGITQSPKYLFRKEGQNVTLSCEQNLNHDAMYWYRQDPGQGLRLIYYSQIVNDFQKGDIAEGYSVSREKKESFPLTVTSAQKNPTAFYLCASEDRGGNQPQHFGDGTRLSIL.

This clone showed up just a few times. CDR3 protein: CASSPTRASDFSGNTIYF. CDR3 nucleotides: TGTGCCAGCTCACCTACAAGAGCGTCGGACTTCTCTGGAAACACCATATATTTT. The rearrangement joins TRBV18 to TRBJ1-3; no reliable D call. The V and J ends lost 3 bases and 0 bases respectively, with 18 bases between them. CDR1 and CDR2 from the germline V gene are KGHSH and LQKENI. The CDR3 contains 18 residues.

This clone was seen a single time. This sequence joins TRBV30 and TRBJ2-2; 8 bases fit TRBD1. Germline V CDR1 and CDR2: GTSNPN, SVGIG (reference sequence). The length of the CDR3 is 16 residues. With V trimmed by 3 bases and J by 3 bases, 9 bases remained unmatched. The CDR3 protein is CAWSPSGGIDTGELFF. CDR3 DNA: TGTGCCTGGAGCCCATCAGGGGGCATCGACACCGGGGAGCTGTTTTTT.

The chain carries TRBV7-2 and TRBJ1-2, with no clear D. The V gene lost 5 bases and the J gene lost 2 bases, with 15 bases spanning the gap. Germline CDR1 reads SGHTA; CDR2 reads FQGNSA. The CDR3 totals 15 residues. CDR3 in amino acids: CASSRSGVVNYGYTF. The DNA of the CDR3 is TGTGCCAGCAGCCGGAGCGGGGTGGTGAACTATGGCTACACCTTC.

CDR3 sequence: CASSLGGASGNTIYF. The CDR3, as DNA: TGTGCCAGCTCCCTTGGGGGGGCTTCTGGAAACACCATATATTTT. This rearrangement joins TRBV28 to TRBJ1-3, with a possible D match to TRBD1 (6 bases). Trimming took 8 bases from V and 1 from J, leaving 15 bases between them. Germline assignment: CDR1 MDHEN and CDR2 SYDVKM. This CDR3 comprises 15 residues.

This chain uses TRBV6-6 with TRBJ1-1; D call uncertain. The germline V and J ends were trimmed by 6 bases and 3 bases, with 11 bases remaining between them. CDR3 length: 13 residues. Germline V gene data show CDR1 as MNHNY and CDR2 as SVGAGI (reference sequence). CDR3 DNA sequence: TGTGCCAGCAGACCATCCGGGGACACTGAAGCTTTCTTT. This encodes CASRPSGDTEAFF.

The genes are TRBV7-2 and TRBJ1-1; no clear D gene. The V end was cut by 5 bases, the J end by 3 bases, with 13 bases between. Germline-derived CDR1 and CDR2 are SGHTA and FQGNSA. The CDR3 runs to 14 residues. CDR3 loop: CASSLRGRDTEAFF. In DNA, the CDR3 is TGTGCCAGCAGCCTCCGAGGGAGGGACACTGAAGCTTTCTTT.

V and J are TRBV10-3 and TRBJ2-2; 10 nucleotides match TRBD2. CDR3 size: 15 residues. Germline-derived CDR1 and CDR2 are ENHRY and SYGVKD. V was pared by 4 bases and J by 5 bases, with 4 bases of the junction left unmatched. The CDR3 sequence: CAISGTSGLTGELFF. The CDR3 DNA reads TGTGCCATCAGTGGGACTAGCGGCTTAACCGGGGAGCTGTTTTTT.